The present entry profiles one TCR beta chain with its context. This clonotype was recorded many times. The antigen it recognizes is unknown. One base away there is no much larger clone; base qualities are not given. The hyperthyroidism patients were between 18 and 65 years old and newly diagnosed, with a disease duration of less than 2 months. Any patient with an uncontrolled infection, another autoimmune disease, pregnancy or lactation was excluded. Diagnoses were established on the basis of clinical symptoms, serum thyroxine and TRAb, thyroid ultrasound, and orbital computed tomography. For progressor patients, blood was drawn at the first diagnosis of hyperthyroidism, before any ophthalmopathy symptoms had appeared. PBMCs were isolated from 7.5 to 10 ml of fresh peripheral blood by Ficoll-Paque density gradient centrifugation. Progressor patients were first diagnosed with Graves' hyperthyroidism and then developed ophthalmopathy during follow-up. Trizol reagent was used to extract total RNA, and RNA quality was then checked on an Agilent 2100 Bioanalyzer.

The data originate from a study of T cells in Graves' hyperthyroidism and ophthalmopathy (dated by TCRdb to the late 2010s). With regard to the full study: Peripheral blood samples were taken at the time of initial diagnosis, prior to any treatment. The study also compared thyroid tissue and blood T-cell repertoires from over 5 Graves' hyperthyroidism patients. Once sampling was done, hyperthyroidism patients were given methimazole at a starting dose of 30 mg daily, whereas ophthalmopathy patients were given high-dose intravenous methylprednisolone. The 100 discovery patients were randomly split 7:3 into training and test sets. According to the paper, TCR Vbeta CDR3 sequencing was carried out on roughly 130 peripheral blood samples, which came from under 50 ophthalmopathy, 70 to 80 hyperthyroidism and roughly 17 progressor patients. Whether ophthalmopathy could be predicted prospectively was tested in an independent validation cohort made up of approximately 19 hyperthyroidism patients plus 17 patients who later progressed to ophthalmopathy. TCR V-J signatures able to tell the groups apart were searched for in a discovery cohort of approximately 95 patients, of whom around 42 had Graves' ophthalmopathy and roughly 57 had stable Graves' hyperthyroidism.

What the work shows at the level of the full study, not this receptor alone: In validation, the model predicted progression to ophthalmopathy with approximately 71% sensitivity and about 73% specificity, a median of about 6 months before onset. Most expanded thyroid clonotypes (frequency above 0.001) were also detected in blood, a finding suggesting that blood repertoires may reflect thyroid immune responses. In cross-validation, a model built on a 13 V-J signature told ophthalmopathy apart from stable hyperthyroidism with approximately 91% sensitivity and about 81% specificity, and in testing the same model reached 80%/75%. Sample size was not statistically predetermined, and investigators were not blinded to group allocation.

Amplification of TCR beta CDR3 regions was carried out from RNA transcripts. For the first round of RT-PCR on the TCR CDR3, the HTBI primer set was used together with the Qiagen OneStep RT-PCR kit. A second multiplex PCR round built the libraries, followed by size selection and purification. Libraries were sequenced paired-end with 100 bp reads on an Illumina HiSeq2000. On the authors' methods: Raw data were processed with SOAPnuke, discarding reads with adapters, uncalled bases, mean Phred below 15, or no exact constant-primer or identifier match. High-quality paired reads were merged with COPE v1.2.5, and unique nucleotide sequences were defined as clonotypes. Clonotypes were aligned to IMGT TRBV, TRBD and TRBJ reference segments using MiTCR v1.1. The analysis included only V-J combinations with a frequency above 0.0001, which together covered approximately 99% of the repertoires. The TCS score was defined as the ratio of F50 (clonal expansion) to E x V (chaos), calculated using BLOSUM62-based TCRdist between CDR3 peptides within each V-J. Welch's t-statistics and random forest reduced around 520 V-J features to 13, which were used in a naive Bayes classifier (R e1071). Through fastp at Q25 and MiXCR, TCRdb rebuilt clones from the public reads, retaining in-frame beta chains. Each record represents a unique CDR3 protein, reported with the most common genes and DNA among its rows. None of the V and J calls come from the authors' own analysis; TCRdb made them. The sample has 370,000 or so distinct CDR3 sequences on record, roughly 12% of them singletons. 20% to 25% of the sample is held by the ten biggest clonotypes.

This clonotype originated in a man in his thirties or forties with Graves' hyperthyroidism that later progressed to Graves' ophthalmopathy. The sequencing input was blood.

CDR3 loop: CASSEFPQAEYSNQPQHF. The bases read TGTGCCAGCAGTGAATTCCCCCAGGCCGAATATAGCAATCAGCCCCAGCATTTT. The sequence is built from TRBV2 and TRBJ1-5, with the D gene not confidently named. According to the germline V gene, CDR1 reads SNHLY and CDR2 reads FYNNEI. The junction carries 17 bases between V and J, which are trimmed by 2 bases and 0 bases respectively. From cysteine to phenylalanine, the CDR3 is 18 amino acids long. The retained sequence is limited to the CDR3, 54 bases, with the frame set at the first base.